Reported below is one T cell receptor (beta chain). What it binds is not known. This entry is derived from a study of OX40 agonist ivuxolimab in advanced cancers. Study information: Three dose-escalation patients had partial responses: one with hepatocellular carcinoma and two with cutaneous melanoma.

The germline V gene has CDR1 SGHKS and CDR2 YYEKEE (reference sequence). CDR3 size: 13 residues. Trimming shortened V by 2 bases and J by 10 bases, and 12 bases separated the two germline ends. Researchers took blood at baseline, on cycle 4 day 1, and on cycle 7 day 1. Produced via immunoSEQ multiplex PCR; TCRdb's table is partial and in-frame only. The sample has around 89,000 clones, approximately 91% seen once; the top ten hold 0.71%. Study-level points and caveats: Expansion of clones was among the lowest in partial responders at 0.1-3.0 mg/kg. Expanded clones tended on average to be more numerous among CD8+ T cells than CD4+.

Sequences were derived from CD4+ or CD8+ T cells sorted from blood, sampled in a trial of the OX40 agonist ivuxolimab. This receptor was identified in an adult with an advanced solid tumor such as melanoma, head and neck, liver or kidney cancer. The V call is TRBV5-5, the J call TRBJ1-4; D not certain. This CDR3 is CASSLLLSGKLFF. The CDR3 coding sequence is TGTGCCAGCAGCTTATTACTTTCGGGAAAACTGTTTTTT.